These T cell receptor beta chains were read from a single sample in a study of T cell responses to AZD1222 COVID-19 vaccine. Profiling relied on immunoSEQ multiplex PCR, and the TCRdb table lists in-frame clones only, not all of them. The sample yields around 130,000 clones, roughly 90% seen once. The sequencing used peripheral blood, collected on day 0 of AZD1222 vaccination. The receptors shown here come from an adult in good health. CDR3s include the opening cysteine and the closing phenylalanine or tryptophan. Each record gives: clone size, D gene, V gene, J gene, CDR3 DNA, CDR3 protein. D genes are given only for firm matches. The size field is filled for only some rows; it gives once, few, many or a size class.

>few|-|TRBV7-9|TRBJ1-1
TGTGCCAGCAGCTTATCGGGTAGTGGAGGGTTCACTGAAGCTTTCTTT
CASSLSGSGGFTEAFF
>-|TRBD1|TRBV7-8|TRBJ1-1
TGTGCCAGCAGCTTTATCAGGGGGAGGAACACTGAAGCTTTCTTT
CASSFIRGRNTEAFF
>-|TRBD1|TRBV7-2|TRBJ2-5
TGTGCCAGCAGACAGGGGGCTCGGGAGACCCAGTACTTC
CASRQGARETQYF
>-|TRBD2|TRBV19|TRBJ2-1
TGTGCCAGTAGTCGCAGGGGACTAGCGGGGAGAGGAGGGGATTACAATGAGCAGTTCTTC
CASSRRGLAGRGGDYNEQFF
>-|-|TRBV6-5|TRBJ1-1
TGTGCCAGCAGTTCCCTCCCCCGAGGGGCGAGTGAAGCTTTCTTT
CASSSLPRGASEAFF
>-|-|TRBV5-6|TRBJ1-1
TGTGCCAGCAGCTTGGACACGAACACTGAAGCTTTCTTT
CASSLDTNTEAFF
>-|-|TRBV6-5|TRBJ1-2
TGTGCCAGCAGTTACTCGCTTGGCGGCTATGGCTACACCTTC
CASSYSLGGYGYTF
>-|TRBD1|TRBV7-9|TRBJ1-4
TGTGCCAGCAGCGGACAGGGTTGGAAACTGTTTTTT
CASSGQGWKLFF
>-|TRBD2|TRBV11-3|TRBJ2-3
TGTGCCAGCAGCTTAGAGGTGACTAGCGGAACCACAGATACGCAGTATTTT
CASSLEVTSGTTDTQYF
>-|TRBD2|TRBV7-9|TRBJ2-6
TGTGCCAGCACGTTGAGGGGCGGGAGCTCTGGGGCCAACGTCCTGACTTTC
CASTLRGGSSGANVLTF
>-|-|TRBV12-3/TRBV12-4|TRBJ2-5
TGTGCCAGCAGTTTGCCGAACCAAGAGACCCAGTACTTC
CASSLPNQETQYF
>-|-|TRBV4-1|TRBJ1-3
TGCGCCAGCAGCCAAGGCCGGGCCCGGGGACCTGGAAACACCATATATTTT
CASSQGRARGPGNTIYF
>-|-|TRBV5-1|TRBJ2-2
TGCGCCAGCAGCTTCCGTCCAACTGGGGACGGGGAGCTGTTTTTT
CASSFRPTGDGELFF
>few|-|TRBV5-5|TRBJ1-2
TGTGCCAGCAGCTTGGGGGACCCTACTAACTATGGCTACACCTTC
CASSLGDPTNYGYTF
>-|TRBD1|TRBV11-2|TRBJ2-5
TGTGCCAGCAGCTTAGGCGGACAGGGAAAAGAGACCCAGTACTTC
CASSLGGQGKETQYF
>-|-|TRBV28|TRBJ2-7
TGTGCCAGCATGTTCCTAAGGGGTGAGCAGTACTTC
CASMFLRGEQYF
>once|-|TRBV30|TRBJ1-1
TGTGCCTGGAGCGGGGGACAAGAAGCTTTCTTT
CAWSGGQEAFF
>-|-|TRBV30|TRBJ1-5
TGTGCCTGGAGTGTACGCGGACAGCCCCAGCATTTT
CAWSVRGQPQHF
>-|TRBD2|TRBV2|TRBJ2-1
TGTGCCAGCAGAGAGACTAGCGGGGGCCACAATGAGCAGTTCTTC
CASRETSGGHNEQFF
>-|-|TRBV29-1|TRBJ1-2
TGCAGCGTTGAAGATAGGGTCTCGGGGAGGGGCTACACCTTC
CSVEDRVSGRGYTF
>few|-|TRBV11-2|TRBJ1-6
TGTGCCAGCAGACTCTCAAGGGAGAATTCACCCCTCCACTTT
CASRLSRENSPLHF
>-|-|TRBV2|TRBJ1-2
TGTGCCAGCAGTGACGCCCGGGGTAACTATGGCTACACCTTC
CASSDARGNYGYTF
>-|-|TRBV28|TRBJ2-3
TGTGCCAGCAAAGGAGGGGTTGGCACAGATACGCAGTATTTT
CASKGGVGTDTQYF